This entry concerns a single TCR beta chain. The CDR3 loop spans 11 amino acids. V lost 5 bases and J lost 8, with 9 bases in between. CDR1 and CDR2 from the germline V gene are MRHNA and SNTAGT. Combining a sample-barcoded 5' primer with a J-beta primer mix, a second PCR ran for about 7 to 12 cycles. The template-switch adaptor, which had 12 random nucleotides, put a tag on each cDNA molecule. TCRdb used MiXCR to reprocess the 5' RACE reads, holding one entry per CDR3 protein. The sample shows 1.5 million to 2 million distinct CDR3 sequences, 34% of them seen only once. Every sample yielded at least 7 million isolated PBMCs. This entry is derived from a study of blood T cells in healthy people across ages.

This sequence originates from a woman aged 25-40 years in good health. V gene TRBV6-4 combines with J gene TRBJ1-2; D is uncertain. The sample consisted of blood. The CDR3 DNA reads TGTGCCAGCAGTAGGGAGGACGGCTACACCTTC. It specifies CASSREDGYTF.